The T cell receptor beta chain described here comes from a study of response to subunit inactivated influenza vaccine. Study-wide results and caveats: Seasonal influenza vaccination, on each occasion, was suggested by the authors to recruit few new T cells.

Germline values: CDR1 DFQATT, CDR2 SNEGSKA (reference sequence). The CDR3 contains 18 residues. The ends lost 3 bases at V and 1 base at J; junction bases unmatched: 9. This clonotype was counted a few times. Its antigen is not known. MiXCR, run by TCRdb on the RT-PCR reads, gives a single entry per CDR3 protein. Seen here are under 800,000 distinct CDR3 sequences, about 14% observed once, and the top ten hold roughly 6.4%. The sample consisted of PBMCs from blood, taken 14 days before vaccination. The J gene is TRBJ2-3, the V gene TRBV20-1; 14 bases fit TRBD2. This clonotype was sampled from a man between 50 and 59 years old who received an inactivated influenza vaccine. The CDR3 region is CSASSGLAGGAGTDTQYF. CDR3 bases: TGCAGTGCTAGTTCCGGACTAGCGGGAGGAGCGGGCACAGATACGCAGTATTTT.